This T cell receptor beta chain was identified during a study of cytomegalovirus exposure and HLA in healthy donors. Across the whole study: Approximately 85 million unique TCRs from HLA-typed donors were held in an early release of data. Study-wide findings and caveats: In a later analysis, V- and J-gene trimming of beta chains associated with a DCLRE1C missense variant, replicated independently.

Germline V lookup: CDR1 GTSNPN, CDR2 SVGIG (reference sequence). The J segment lost 6 bases and the V segment lost 1 base, leaving 11 bases of the junction unmatched. This CDR3 is built from 16 residues. With respect to this clone: Its specificity is unknown.

The PCR was carried out with 60 Vbeta primers and 13 Jbeta primers. The repertoire was sequenced with immunoSEQ multiplex PCR; TCRdb's copy has only in-frame clones and lacks some. The table has roughly 160,000 clones, around 80% seen once. The J gene is TRBJ2-3, the V gene TRBV30, with 9 bases fitting TRBD2. Sequencing used PBMCs. This clonotype was obtained from a male donor in good health and CMV-seronegative. The CDR3 coding sequence is TGTGCCTGGAGTGACGATGTGGCGGGGGGGGCGGATACGCAGTATTTT. Amino acids: CAWSDDVAGGADTQYF. The variable domain in full, completed from reference TRBV30 and TRBJ2-3, reads SQTIHQWPATLVQPVGSPLSLECTVEGTSNPNLYWYRQAAGRGLQLLFYSVGIGQISSEVPQNLSASRPQDRQFILSSKKLLLSDSGFYLCAWSDDVAGGADTQYFGPGTRLTVL.